This T cell receptor (beta chain) was retrieved from a study of CD8+ T cells in alopecia areata. Study-wide context: Recipients were roughly 6-11-week-old female C3H/HeJ mice grafted with skin from roughly 6-13-month-old C3H/HeJ donors with spontaneous alopecia. Study-wide findings and caveats: Sequence data from scalp samples additionally include resident alphabeta T cells of normal skin. Mice showed clearer TCR sharing than patients did, a gap that was possibly HLA-related. Relative to normal scalp, lesional scalp, especially alopecia totalis/universalis, showed higher clonality.

This clone occurred a few times. Its specificity is unknown. Germline and genes: mouse. The missing CDR3 end, 4 residues past where the read stops, is filled in from the germline J gene. Sequencing relied on a cDNA template that was reverse transcribed from extracted RNA. The repertoire was sequenced with immunoSEQ multiplex PCR; TCRdb's copy has only in-frame clones and lacks some. The sample counts roughly 260,000 clones, none seen once; the ten largest own more than 0.95%. The V end was cut by 5 bases, the J end by 5 bases, with 7 bases between. This CDR3 is built from 12 residues. Germline values: CDR1 LGHNA, CDR2 YNLKQL (reference sequence). The authors sorted pooled cutaneous lymph node cells using CD4, CD8alpha, NKG2D, NKG2ACE and other markers.

The J gene is TRBJ2-1, the V gene TRBV5, with a possible D match to TRBD1 (6 bases). Input material: CD4+ T cells sorted from a lymph node. This receptor was taken from a C3H/HeJ mouse with alopecia areata. For this strain, the MHC haplotype corresponds to H2-k. The sequenced CDR3 bases are TGTGCCAGCAGCAACAGGGATGCT. Its protein is CASSNRDA. Given in full, the CDR3 is CASSNRDAEQFF.